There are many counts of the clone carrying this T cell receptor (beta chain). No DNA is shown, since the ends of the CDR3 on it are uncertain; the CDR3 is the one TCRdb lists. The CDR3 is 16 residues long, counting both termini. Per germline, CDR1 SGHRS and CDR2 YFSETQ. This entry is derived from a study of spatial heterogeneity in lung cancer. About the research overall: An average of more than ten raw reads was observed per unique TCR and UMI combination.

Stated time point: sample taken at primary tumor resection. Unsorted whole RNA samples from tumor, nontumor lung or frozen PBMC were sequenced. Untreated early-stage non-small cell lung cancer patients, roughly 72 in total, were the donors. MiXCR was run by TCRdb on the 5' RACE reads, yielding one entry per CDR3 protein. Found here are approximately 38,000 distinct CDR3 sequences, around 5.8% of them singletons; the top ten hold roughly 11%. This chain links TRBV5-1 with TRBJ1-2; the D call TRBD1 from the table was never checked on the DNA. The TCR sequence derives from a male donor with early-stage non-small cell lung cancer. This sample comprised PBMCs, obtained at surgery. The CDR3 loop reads CASSFGAGGQGYGYTF.